One sample yielded the 6 T cell receptor beta chains listed below, sequenced in a study of Ad26.COV2.S vaccination and SARS-CoV-2 variants. Repertoires were generated with immunoSEQ multiplex PCR, while TCRdb's copy carries only in-frame clones and drops some. The sample shows 250,000 or so clones, roughly 85% of them seen only once. This sample's treatment: 15 to 20 received Ad26.COV2.S at low or high dose, single or two shots; roughly five received placebo; per-sample allocation not given. Day 63 after the first injection of vaccine or placebo was the sampling time. The input for sequencing was peripheral blood, taken in a trial of Ad26.COV2.S vaccine versus placebo. All receptors derive from a person between 18 and 65 years old who received the Ad26.COV2.S COVID-19 vaccine or a placebo.

The rearrangement links TRBV24-1 to TRBJ2-3; D is possibly TRBD2 (6 bases). Germline lookup yields CDR1 KGHDR and CDR2 SFDVKD. This CDR3 contains 13 residues. V was pared by 4 bases and J by 3 bases, with 7 bases between. The CDR3: CATSDGRTDTQYF. CDR3 sequence (DNA): TGTGCCACCAGTGACGGGAGAACAGATACGCAGTATTTT.

This sequence joins TRBV4-1 and TRBJ1-4, with 7 bases identical to TRBD1. V lost 1 base to trimming and J lost 8 bases; unmatched junction nucleotides: 28. The CDR3 loop spans 22 amino acids. Germline V gene data show CDR1 as MGHRA and CDR2 as YSYEKL. DNA for the CDR3: TGCGCCAGCAGCCAAGGAGCAAGCGCCGGGACAGCCCGCTTGAGCATAGGGGAAAAACTGTTTTTT. It yields the protein CASSQGASAGTARLSIGEKLFF.

The CDR3 sequence is CASSSSIKREGYTGELFF. DNA for the CDR3: TGTGCCAGCAGTTCCTCCATCAAGCGGGAGGGGTACACCGGGGAGCTGTTTTTT. V is TRBV9 and J is TRBJ2-2; 10 nucleotides align to TRBD2. The CDR3 is 18 amino acids. The V segment lost 5 bases and the J segment 3 bases; nucleotides outside the gene matches: 13. CDR1 SGDLS and CDR2 YYNGEE come from the germline V gene. Full variable domain (rest looked up from reference TRBV9 and TRBJ2-2): DSGVTQTPKHLITATGQRVTLRCSPRSGDLSVYWYQQSLDQGLQFLIQYYNGEERAKGNILERFSAQQFPDLHSELNLSSLELGDSALYFCASSSSIKREGYTGELFFGEGSRLTVL.

This clone was picked up a small number of times. A junction boundary mismatches the germline segment, possibly from a read error. V usage is TRBV5-4 and J usage is TRBJ2-2; D gene ambiguous. This CDR3 is 15 amino acids long. The germline V gene has CDR1 SGHNT and CDR2 YYREEE (reference sequence). The CDR3 region is CASSSQLHLTAELFF. As DNA, the CDR3 is TGTGCCAGCAGCTCACAGCTTCACCTCACCGCGGAGCTGTTTTTT.

This clone was observed a handful of times. V gene TRBV3-1 (or the pseudogene TRBV3-2) combines with J gene TRBJ2-5; TRBD1 matches 8 bases. CDR1 is LGHDT, CDR2 YNNKEL, per germline (reference sequence). The CDR3 extends over 16 amino acids. Trimming removed 1 base from V and 1 base from J; junction bases left unmatched: 5. DNA of the CDR3: TGTGCCAGCAGCCAAGGGGGACAGGCCGGCCAAGAGACCCAGTACTTC. Encoded protein: CASSQGGQAGQETQYF.

In this sample, this clone turned up a few times. This chain connects TRBV6-1 to TRBJ2-7; no firm D call. The CDR3 covers 13 residues. In germline, CDR1 is MNHNS, CDR2 SASEGT. The V gene lost 3 bases and the J gene lost 9 bases, with 15 bases spanning the gap. CDR3 coding DNA: TGTGCCAGCAGTGACCAATCGCGACAACGGCAGTACGTC. Its protein is CASSDQSRQRQYV.